These 2 T cell receptor beta chains came from one sample sequenced in a study of cytomegalovirus exposure and HLA in healthy donors. PCR primers comprised 60 Vbeta and 13 Jbeta primers. Clones were sequenced by immunoSEQ multiplex PCR, and TCRdb holds only the in-frame ones, with some missing. The profile covers fewer than 200,000 clones, with roughly 87% appearing a single time and around 0.21% taken by the ten largest. Sequenced input: PBMCs. The origin of the receptors is a girl younger than two in good health and CMV-seronegative.

In this sample, this clone turned up a few times. Additional DNA sequences in this sample encode the identical CDR3. This chain uses TRBV18 with TRBJ2-7; TRBD2 agrees at 10 bases. The V and J ends lost 3 bases and 3 bases, in that order; junction bases with no gene match: 2. This CDR3 contains 14 residues. Looked up from germline, CDR1 is KGHSH and CDR2 is LQKENI. CDR3 sequence (DNA): TGTGCCAGCTCACCGTCTAGCGGGGGCTACGAGCAGTACTTC. Translating gives CASSPSSGGYEQYF.

CDR3 nucleotides: TGTGCCATCAGTGAGACAGGGACAGGGGGACACAATCAGCCCCAGCATTTT. This gives the protein CAISETGTGGHNQPQHF. The chain is built from TRBV10-3 and TRBJ1-5, with 11 bases aligning to TRBD1. V was pared by 2 bases and J by 3 bases, with 6 bases of the junction left unmatched. The CDR3 contains 17 residues. Germline assignment: CDR1 ENHRY and CDR2 SYGVKD.